This T cell receptor (beta chain) was identified during a study of PD-1 blockade in classical Hodgkin lymphoma. Autologous stem cell transplantation was followed by relapse in every patient, and brentuximab vedotin exposure varied. Only in-frame clones appear in the TCRdb table, and some are missing; sequencing was by immunoSEQ multiplex PCR. The sample lists some 13,000 clones; approximately 79% were seen once. The CDR3 totals 14 residues. V was pared by 2 bases and J by 4 bases, with 5 bases of the junction left unmatched. Germline V gene data show CDR1 as MNHNS and CDR2 as SASEGT. Study conclusions and caveats: It was among complete responders that baseline diversity resembled that of newly diagnosed patients.

A remark on this clone: As yet, its antigen is unknown.

Here the sequenced sample was peripheral blood mononuclear cells (PBMCs), taken at baseline. The source is a human donor with classical Hodgkin lymphoma. The chain carries TRBV6-1 and TRBJ2-7; the match to TRBD1 covers 7 bases. The CDR3 bases are TGTGCCAGCAGTGAAAGCAGGGGGAGTTACGAGCAGTACTTC. This translates into CASSESRGSYEQYF.